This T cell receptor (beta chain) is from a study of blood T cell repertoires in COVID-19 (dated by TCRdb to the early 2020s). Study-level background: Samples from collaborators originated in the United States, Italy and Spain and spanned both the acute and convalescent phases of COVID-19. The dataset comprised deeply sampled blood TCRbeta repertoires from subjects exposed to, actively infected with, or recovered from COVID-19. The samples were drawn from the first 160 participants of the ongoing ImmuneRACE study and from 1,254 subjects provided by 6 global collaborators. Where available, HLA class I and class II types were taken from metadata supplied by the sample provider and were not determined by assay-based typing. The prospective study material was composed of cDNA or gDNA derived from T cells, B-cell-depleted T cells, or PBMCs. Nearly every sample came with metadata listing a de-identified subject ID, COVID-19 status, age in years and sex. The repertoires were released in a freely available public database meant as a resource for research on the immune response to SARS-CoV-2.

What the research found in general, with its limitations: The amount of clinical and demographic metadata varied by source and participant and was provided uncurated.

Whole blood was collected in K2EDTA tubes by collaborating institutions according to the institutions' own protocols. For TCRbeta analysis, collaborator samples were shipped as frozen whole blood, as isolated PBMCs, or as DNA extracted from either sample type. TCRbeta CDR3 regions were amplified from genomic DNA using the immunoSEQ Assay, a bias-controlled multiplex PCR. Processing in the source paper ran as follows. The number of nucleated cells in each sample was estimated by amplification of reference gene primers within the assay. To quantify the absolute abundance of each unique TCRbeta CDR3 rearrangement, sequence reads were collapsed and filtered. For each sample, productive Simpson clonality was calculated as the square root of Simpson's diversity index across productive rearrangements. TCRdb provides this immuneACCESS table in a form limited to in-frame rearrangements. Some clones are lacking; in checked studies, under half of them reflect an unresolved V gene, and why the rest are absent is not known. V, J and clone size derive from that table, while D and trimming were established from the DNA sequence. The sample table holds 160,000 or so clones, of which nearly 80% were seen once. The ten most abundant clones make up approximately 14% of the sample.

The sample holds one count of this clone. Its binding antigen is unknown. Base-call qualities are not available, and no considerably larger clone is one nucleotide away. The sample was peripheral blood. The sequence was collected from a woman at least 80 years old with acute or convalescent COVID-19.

The DNA reads as follows: TGTGCCAGCGGTCTTGGGGGGGGAACTAACTATGGCTACACCTTC. Translated, this gives CASGLGGGTNYGYTF. The chain joins TRBV28 to TRBJ1-2; the D gene is perhaps TRBD1, from 5 matching bases. Inclusive of the bounding cysteine and phenylalanine, the CDR3 is 15 residues long. The only DNA kept is the CDR3, 45 bases in frame from the first base. V is shortened by 8 bases, J by 0 bases, and the region joining them spans 16 bases. The germline V gene yields MDHEN for CDR1 and SYDVKM for CDR2.